The T cell receptor beta chain described here comes from a study of vaccination effects on CD4 cells after COVID-19. The CDR3 is 12 residues long. Trimming took 2 bases from V and 10 from J, leaving 12 bases between them. Germline CDR1 and CDR2: MNHEY and SMNVEV (reference sequence). Peptide-pool stimulation followed by sequencing identified expanded antigen-specific CD4+ clonotypes in the ViraFEST assay. The authors isolated CD4+ T cells after around 11 days of culture. Sometime from March through December 2020, the person acquired a SARS-CoV-2 infection that PCR confirmed. Around 2 million PBMC were placed in each well, which was supplemented with approximately 9.2 IU/ml IL-2 and 8.5 to 10 ug/ml peptides. To note about this clone: Its antigen is not identified.

Assay used: immunoSEQ multiplex PCR; TCRdb lists only in-frame clones, some missing. The profile shows 55,000 to 90,000 clones, 65% to 85% of them singletons. The receptor comes from a human donor who had a prior SARS-CoV-2 infection. Sequences were derived from CD4+ T cells from PBMCs cultured with HIV peptides, sampled before COVID-19 vaccination. As to subset: HIV-1 Nef peptide pool negative control/reference culture. The chain has TRBV27 and TRBJ2-7; maybe TRBD1 (5 bases). The CDR3 reads CASSLLWGEQYF. CDR3 coding DNA: TGTGCCAGCAGTTTACTGTGGGGCGAACAGTACTTC.